This T cell receptor (beta chain) was recorded in a study of vaccination and CD4 T cells after COVID-19. This CDR3 contains 18 residues. Germline values: CDR1 DFQATT, CDR2 SNEGSKA (reference sequence). The V end was cut by 0 bases, the J end by 7 bases, with 25 bases between. Cultured CD4+ T cell DNA underwent sequencing with the Oncomine TCR Beta short-read assay. TCRdb used MiXCR to reprocess the PCR reads, holding one entry per CDR3 protein. The sample lists around 14,000 distinct CDR3 sequences, approximately 73% occurring once. Regarding this clonotype: Its antigen remains unidentified.

Treatment denoted: approximately nine-day PBMC culture with coronavirus spike peptide pools or control peptides (ViraFEST assay). This chain joins TRBV20-1 and TRBJ1-5; D not resolved. The specimen sequenced was CD4+ T cells from blood, cultured in vitro. The sequence derives from a human donor who had recovered from COVID-19. This CDR3 reads CSARDGSVGRTLGQPQHF. The CDR3 bases are TGCAGTGCTAGAGATGGATCTGTGGGCCGAACCTTGGGGCAGCCCCAGCATTTT.